This section outlines one T cell receptor beta chain sequence together with its context. This specimen comes from a study of blood T cell repertoires in COVID-19. Germline V lookup: CDR1 SEHNR, CDR2 FQNEAQ (reference sequence). The CDR3 is made up of 15 amino acids. V was shortened by 3 bases and J by 6 bases, with 17 bases between the two germline ends. Original data processing: Amplification from reference gene primers served as the basis for estimated nucleated cell counts. Assay used: immunoSEQ multiplex PCR; TCRdb lists only in-frame clones, some missing. The V and J calls and clone size were taken over from that table, and D and trimming were inferred from the DNA. The table lists roughly 200,000 clones, 65% to 85% of them singletons.

Sequencing was carried out using peripheral blood. The receptor was isolated from a man aged 50-60 years with active or convalescent COVID-19. The V and J genes are TRBV7-9 and TRBJ1-2; the D gene is possibly TRBD1 (6 bases). CDR3 bases: TGTGCCAGCAGCTTCTCGGGACGGCCAGGGGATGGCTACACCTTC. It is translated as CASSFSGRPGDGYTF.